This TCR beta chain was recorded in a study of T cells after yellow fever vaccination. General study points: Booster sampling recovered most clones from primary vaccination (nearly 98% CD4, roughly 90% CD8).

Note on this clonotype: The antigen is not known.

They built TCR cDNA with 5'RACE template switching, a step that put in a universal primer site and UMIs. TCRdb processed the 5' RACE reads anew with MiXCR; each CDR3 protein has one entry. The table shows 170,000 or so distinct CDR3 sequences, with approximately 6.2% occurring only once. Trimming stripped 5 bases from V and 5 bases from J, with 16 bases between. The CDR3 loop spans 15 amino acids. CDR1 and CDR2 from the germline V gene are SGHTA and FQGTGA. V usage is TRBV7-3 and J usage is TRBJ2-1, with D tentatively TRBD2 (6 bases). The TCR was taken from a man aged 18 to 30 who received the YFV17D yellow fever vaccine. The sequences come from CD4+ T cells sorted from PBMCs, collected on the day of the first yellow fever vaccination. CDR3 protein: CASSLTRVPDNEQFF. The CDR3 DNA reads as TGTGCCAGCAGCCTGACTAGAGTCCCCGACAATGAGCAGTTCTTC.